The clone carrying this T cell receptor (beta chain) was counted only a few times. The second PCR ran about 6 to 11 cycles with a sample-barcoded 5' primer and J-beta primers. TCRdb fed the 5' RACE reads into MiXCR, producing one record per CDR3 protein. The sample consists of 550,000 to 750,000 distinct CDR3 sequences, 20% to 25% of them appearing once. The sample is drawn from a study of blood T cells in healthy people across ages. V dropped 6 bases and J dropped 3 bases, with 6 bases sitting between them. The CDR3 is 12 amino acids. Per germline, CDR1 ENHRY and CDR2 SYGVKD. This chain links TRBV10-3 with TRBJ1-5; no definite D call. The clonotype originates from a man between 70 and 80 years old in good health. The sequenced sample was blood. DNA of the CDR3: TGTGCCATCAGCCCAGACAATCAGCCCCAGCATTTT. This sequence encodes CAISPDNQPQHF.